This TCR beta chain stems from a study of shared clonotypes between healthy human individuals. Here immunoSEQ multiplex PCR was the method, and the copy in TCRdb shows in-frame clones only, minus some. The sample records 470,000 or so clones, approximately 80% being singletons. The CDR3 covers 18 residues. With 5 bases clipped from V and 0 bases from J, the junction kept 12 bases outside the gene matches. In germline, CDR1 is SGHTA, CDR2 FQGNSA. The V call is TRBV7-2, the J call TRBJ1-5; TRBD1 matches 8 bases. Input material: PBMCs. The sequence derives from a woman aged 40 to 50 in good health. Some clones in this sample may be carry-over from other donors' samples. The CDR3 DNA is TGTGCCAGCAGCCCAGGGGGCGGGGGCGTAAATAGCAATCAGCCCCAGCATTTT. This codes for CASSPGGGGVNSNQPQHF.